These 17 T cell receptor beta chains were sequenced from one sample in a study of cytomegalovirus exposure and HLA in healthy donors. The PCR contained 60 Vbeta and 13 Jbeta primers. Assay used: immunoSEQ multiplex PCR; TCRdb lists only in-frame clones, some missing. The data hold some 140,000 clones, with about 83% observed a single time. Sequences were obtained from PBMCs. The receptors derive from a woman between 40 and 55 years old in good health and CMV-seronegative.

The chain combines TRBV2 with TRBJ2-7; 7 bases align to TRBD2. Germline V CDR1 and CDR2: SNHLY, FYNNEI. Losses at the gene ends were 8 bases for V and 3 bases for J; bases not matched to a gene: 7. The CDR3 runs to 13 residues. As DNA, the CDR3 is TGTGCCAGCCGGGACTACCTAGTCTACGAGCAGTACTTC. It yields the protein CASRDYLVYEQYF.

The rearrangement joins TRBV10-3 to TRBJ1-5; 12 bases map to TRBD1. The CDR3 length is 16 residues. V was clipped by 2 bases and J by 11 bases; unmatched bases: 10. From germline, CDR1 is ENHRY and CDR2 SYGVKD. The CDR3 nucleotides read TGTGCCATCAGTGAGGCCGGGACAGGGGGCCGGGGGGCCCAGCATTTT. It yields the protein CAISEAGTGGRGAQHF.

The chain uses TRBV2 and TRBJ1-2; D is possibly TRBD1 (5 bases). The CDR3 has 14 amino acids. Per germline, CDR1 SNHLY and CDR2 FYNNEI. V was clipped by 5 bases and J by 6 bases, with 16 bases between them. CDR3 DNA sequence: TGTGCCAGCAGTCCCCTCGGAGGGGTAGATGGCTACACCTTC. Its translation: CASSPLGGVDGYTF. Full variable domain (outside the CDR3, taken from reference TRBV2 and TRBJ1-2): EPEVTQTPSHQVTQMGQEVILRCVPISNHLYFYWYRQILGQKVEFLVSFYNNEISEKSEIFDDQFSVERPDGSNFTLKIRSTKLEDSAMYFCASSPLGGVDGYTFGSGTRLTVV.

This clone was counted once. The genes are TRBV10-3 and TRBJ1-5; 7 bases are a match to TRBD1. The trim removed 4 bases at V and 4 bases at J, leaving 1 base unmatched. Germline assignment: CDR1 ENHRY and CDR2 SYGVKD. This CDR3 is 13 amino acids long. CDR3 DNA: TGTGCCATCAGTGGGACAGGAAATCAGCCCCAGCATTTT. This translates into CAISGTGNQPQHF.

This clone was detected a few times. The rearrangement uses TRBV27 and TRBJ1-5; unclear D gene. With 0 bases removed from V and 0 bases from J, the gap between germline ends came to 6 bases. CDR1 and CDR2 (germline): MNHEY, SMNVEV (reference sequence). The CDR3 sequence is 15 residues long. CDR3 DNA: TGTGCCAGCAGTTTATCGTCCAATAGCAATCAGCCCCAGCATTTT. It is translated as CASSLSSNSNQPQHF.

The chain joins TRBV5-1 to TRBJ2-6; D is unresolved. CDR1 is SGHRS and CDR2 is YFSETQ in the germline V gene. Trimming shortened V by 4 bases and J by 0 bases, and 8 bases separated the two germline ends. The CDR3 covers 15 residues. CDR3 protein: CASSPVLSGANVLTF. The CDR3 region has the DNA TGCGCCAGCAGCCCCGTCCTCTCTGGGGCCAACGTCCTGACTTTC.

The V and J genes are TRBV7-8 and TRBJ2-1, with D possibly TRBD2 on 6 matching bases. Germline V gene sequence: CDR1 SGHVS, CDR2 FQNEAQ. Trimming took off 5 bases at V and 5 bases at J, with 16 bases between the two ends. The CDR3 extends over 15 amino acids. For the CDR3, the DNA is TGTGCCAGCAGCCCCCCGGGACTTCTACACAATGAGCAGTTCTTC. Translation gives CASSPPGLLHNEQFF.

This chain uses TRBV5-1 with TRBJ1-5, with 9 bases fitting TRBD1. The CDR3 length is 15 residues. V shed 4 bases and J 4 bases; nucleotides not matched to a gene: 6. CDR1 is SGHRS and CDR2 is YFSETQ in the germline V gene. The CDR3, as DNA: TGCGCCAGCAGCAGCGACGGACAGGGGAATCAGCCCCAGCATTTT. Residues: CASSSDGQGNQPQHF.

The chain links TRBV19 to TRBJ2-3, with unresolved D. CDR3 length: 15 residues. V was trimmed by 5 bases and J by 2 bases, leaving 14 bases between them. Germline V gene sequence: CDR1 LNHDA, CDR2 SQIVND (reference sequence). The CDR3 nucleotides read TGTGCCAGTAGTCCGAACGACATGTTCACAGATACGCAGTATTTT. As protein: CASSPNDMFTDTQYF.

The chain is built from TRBV27 and TRBJ1-4; D ambiguous. Trimming cost V 3 bases and J 7 bases, with 9 bases left between them. Germline loops: CDR1 MNHEY, CDR2 SMNVEV (reference sequence). CDR3 size: 13 residues. The CDR3 nucleotides read TGTGCCAGCAGTTTTTTGGGCTTTGAAAAACTGTTTTTT. Its protein product is CASSFLGFEKLFF.

The chain recombines TRBV27 with TRBJ1-1; 8 bases line up with TRBD1. Germline lookup yields CDR1 MNHEY and CDR2 SMNVEV (reference sequence). V lost 3 bases, J lost 0 bases, and 3 bases stayed unmatched. This CDR3 spans 15 amino acids. For the CDR3, the DNA is TGTGCCAGCAGTTTCGGGGACAGGATGAACACTGAAGCTTTCTTT. This codes for CASSFGDRMNTEAFF.

To note about this clone: The same CDR3 also results from other DNA sequences found in this sample. The chain employs TRBV27 and TRBJ2-7, with TRBD2 matching 13 bases. Unmatched junction bases numbered 3, after V lost 4 bases and J lost 3 bases. The CDR3 runs 15 residues. The germline CDR1 and CDR2 sequences are MNHEY and SMNVEV (reference sequence). DNA of the CDR3: TGTGCCAGCAGTTCGGGACTAGCGGGGTTCTACGAGCAGTACTTC. This sequence encodes CASSSGLAGFYEQYF.

This chain connects TRBV7-9 to TRBJ2-1; D perhaps matches TRBD2 (6 bases). V lost 1 base and J lost 7, with 11 bases in between. The length of the CDR3 is 14 residues. Germline loops: CDR1 SEHNR, CDR2 FQNEAQ (reference sequence). The CDR3: CASSLVGLDNEQFF. In DNA form, the CDR3 reads TGTGCCAGCAGCTTAGTGGGACTGGATAATGAGCAGTTCTTC.

This clone has just a few counts. The chain has TRBV10-3 and TRBJ1-2, with a tentative D call TRBD1 (5 bases). Per the germline V gene, CDR1 is ENHRY and CDR2 is SYGVKD. V was shortened by 0 bases and J by 4 bases, with 12 bases between the two germline ends. This CDR3 comprises 15 residues. This CDR3 is CAISESWGQGYGYTF. CDR3 coding DNA: TGTGCCATCAGTGAGTCCTGGGGCCAAGGCTATGGCTACACCTTC.

V gene TRBV10-1 combines with J gene TRBJ2-7, with D perhaps matching TRBD2 (6 bases). CDR1 and CDR2 (germline): WNHNN, SYGVQD (reference sequence). This CDR3 comprises 12 residues. The V end was cut by 6 bases, the J end by 5 bases, with 11 bases between. CDR3 residues: CASSGPGDEQYF. The DNA of the CDR3 is TGCGCCAGCAGCGGGCCGGGGGACGAGCAGTACTTC.

The chain combines TRBV29-1 with TRBJ1-2; TRBD1 aligns across 8 bases. The trim removed 7 bases at V and 4 bases at J, leaving 11 bases unmatched. The V gene's germline CDR1 is SQVTM and CDR2 ANQGSEA. The CDR3 has 14 residues. This chain's CDR3 is CSAIGQGEGYGYTF. The DNA for the CDR3 is TGCAGCGCCATAGGACAGGGCGAGGGCTATGGCTACACCTTC.

This clone was counted a single time. The chain carries TRBV30 and TRBJ1-6, with D perhaps TRBD1 (5 bases). V was clipped by 3 bases and J by 6 bases, with 12 bases between them. This CDR3 contains 14 residues. Germline lookup yields CDR1 GTSNPN and CDR2 SVGIG (reference sequence). As DNA, the CDR3 is TGTGCCTGGAGGGCCACGGGGGGTAATTCACCCCTCCACTTT. Its translation: CAWRATGGNSPLHF.